The 6 T cell receptor beta chains presented below share a single source sample, sequenced in a study of CD8+ T cells in alopecia areata. Extraction of RNA preceded its reverse transcription into cDNA, which served as the sequencing template. TCRdb keeps only in-frame clones here, not all; method: immunoSEQ multiplex PCR. Seen here are roughly 100,000 clones, less than 70% observed once, and the top ten hold around 9%. The sample taken for sequencing was CD4+ T cells sorted from blood. All receptors derive from a human donor in good health.

Here the CDR3 DNA reads TGCGCCAGCAGCTTGGAGGTGGGGAACACAGATACGCAGTATTTT. Translated, it gives CASSLEVGNTDTQYF. The genes are TRBV5-1 and TRBJ2-3; D is undetermined. This CDR3 is built from 15 residues. The germline V gene encodes CDR1 SGHRS and CDR2 YFSETQ. Trimming cost V 0 bases and J 2 bases, with 10 bases left between them. The variable domain in full, with the rest retrieved from reference TRBV5-1 and TRBJ2-3, is KAGVTQTPRYLIKTRGQQVTLSCSPISGHRSVSWYQQTPGQGLQFLFEYFSETQRNKGNFPGRFSGRQFSNSRSEMNVSTLELGDSALYLCASSLEVGNTDTQYFGPGTRLTVL.

A single count supports this clone. This rearrangement joins TRBV29-1 to TRBJ1-1; D unclear. The CDR3 contains 13 residues. Trimming took 0 bases from V and 1 from J, leaving 6 bases between them. The germline V gene encodes CDR1 SQVTM and CDR2 ANQGSEA. The chain's CDR3 is CSVEENRNTEAFF. The CDR3 bases are TGCAGCGTTGAAGAGAACAGGAACACTGAAGCTTTCTTT.

The chain carries TRBV30 and TRBJ1-5; TRBD1 agrees at 9 bases. The germline V gene encodes CDR1 GTSNPN and CDR2 SVGIG (reference sequence). V gave up 2 bases and J gave up 11 bases; unmatched junction bases: 10. CDR3 length: 14 amino acids. The CDR3 DNA reads TGTGCCTGGAGTCCCGGGACAGGGTCGGAGGCCCAGCATTTT. Its translation: CAWSPGTGSEAQHF.

This rearrangement joins TRBV25-1 to TRBJ1-6, with D perhaps TRBD1 (5 bases). Germline assignment: CDR1 MGHDK and CDR2 SYGVNS. V was clipped by 9 bases and J by 5 bases, with 11 bases between them. This CDR3 has 13 amino acids. CDR3 DNA sequence: TGTGCCAGTAGGGACGGTCATAATTCACCCCTCCACTTT. As protein: CASRDGHNSPLHF.

The V gene is TRBV29-1, the J gene TRBJ2-5; a weak D match, TRBD1 (8 bases). This CDR3 spans 14 amino acids. Germline CDR1 SQVTM, CDR2 ANQGSEA. V was trimmed by 6 bases and J by 5 bases, leaving 19 bases between them. DNA of the CDR3: TGCAGCGTGTGTACAGGGGGGGCGAGGGAGACCCAGTACTTC. This codes for CSVCTGGARETQYF.

This clone turned up a few times. The J gene is TRBJ2-2, the V gene TRBV7-2, with 8 bases that match TRBD1. The junction had 6 bases not matched to a gene; V was cut back by 6 bases and J by 0 bases. CDR3 length equals 16 residues. Looked up from germline, CDR1 is SGHTA and CDR2 is FQGNSA. CDR3: CASRPRTGTNTGELFF. CDR3 DNA: TGTGCCAGCAGACCCCGGACAGGGACGAACACCGGGGAGCTGTTTTTT. Combining the CDR3 with reference TRBV7-2 and TRBJ2-2 gives the whole variable domain GAGVSQSPSNKVTEKGKDVELRCDPISGHTALYWYRQSLGQGLEFLIYFQGNSAPDKSGLPSDRFSAERTGGSVSTLTIQRTQQEDSAVYLCASRPRTGTNTGELFFGEGSRLTVL.